These 3 T cell receptor beta chains came from one sample sequenced in a study of T-cell memory formation after mild COVID-19. TCRdb reprocessed the 5' RACE reads via MiXCR and lists one record per CDR3 protein. The sample has 170,000 or so distinct CDR3 sequences, about 21% seen once; the top ten hold 23%. What was sequenced was PBMCs or a T cell subset sorted from them (not recorded which). All receptors derive from an adult woman who had mild COVID-19 (a few samples of this study predate the infection). Cell type and time point are not known.

The table lists this clonotype with a few counts. The chain carries TRBV28 and TRBJ2-7, with D possibly TRBD2 on 6 matching bases. Germline V gene sequence: CDR1 MDHEN, CDR2 SYDVKM. Trimming removed 3 bases from V and 3 bases from J, with 18 bases in between. This CDR3 is built from 16 residues. The CDR3 DNA reads TGTGCCAGCAGTTTTGATCCCGCGGGACCGATCTACGAGCAGTACTTC. Protein sequence: CASSFDPAGPIYEQYF.

This chain uses TRBV5-1 with TRBJ2-7; TRBD2 matches at 8 bases. This CDR3 is built from 15 residues. Germline loops: CDR1 SGHRS, CDR2 YFSETQ. V was pared by 1 base and J by 3 bases, with 6 bases of the junction left unmatched. This chain's CDR3 is CASSLREGSNYEQYF. In DNA form, the CDR3 reads TGCGCCAGCAGCTTGCGGGAGGGCTCCAACTACGAGCAGTACTTC.

This clonotype has a handful of counts. CDR3 bases: TGTGCCAGCAGATTACAGGGGTACGAGCAGTACTTC. It is translated as CASRLQGYEQYF. The chain links TRBV28 to TRBJ2-7, with 7 bases matching TRBD1. The CDR3 covers 12 residues. V dropped 6 bases and J dropped 4; count of bases not matched to a gene: 3. Germline V gives CDR1 MDHEN, CDR2 SYDVKM.